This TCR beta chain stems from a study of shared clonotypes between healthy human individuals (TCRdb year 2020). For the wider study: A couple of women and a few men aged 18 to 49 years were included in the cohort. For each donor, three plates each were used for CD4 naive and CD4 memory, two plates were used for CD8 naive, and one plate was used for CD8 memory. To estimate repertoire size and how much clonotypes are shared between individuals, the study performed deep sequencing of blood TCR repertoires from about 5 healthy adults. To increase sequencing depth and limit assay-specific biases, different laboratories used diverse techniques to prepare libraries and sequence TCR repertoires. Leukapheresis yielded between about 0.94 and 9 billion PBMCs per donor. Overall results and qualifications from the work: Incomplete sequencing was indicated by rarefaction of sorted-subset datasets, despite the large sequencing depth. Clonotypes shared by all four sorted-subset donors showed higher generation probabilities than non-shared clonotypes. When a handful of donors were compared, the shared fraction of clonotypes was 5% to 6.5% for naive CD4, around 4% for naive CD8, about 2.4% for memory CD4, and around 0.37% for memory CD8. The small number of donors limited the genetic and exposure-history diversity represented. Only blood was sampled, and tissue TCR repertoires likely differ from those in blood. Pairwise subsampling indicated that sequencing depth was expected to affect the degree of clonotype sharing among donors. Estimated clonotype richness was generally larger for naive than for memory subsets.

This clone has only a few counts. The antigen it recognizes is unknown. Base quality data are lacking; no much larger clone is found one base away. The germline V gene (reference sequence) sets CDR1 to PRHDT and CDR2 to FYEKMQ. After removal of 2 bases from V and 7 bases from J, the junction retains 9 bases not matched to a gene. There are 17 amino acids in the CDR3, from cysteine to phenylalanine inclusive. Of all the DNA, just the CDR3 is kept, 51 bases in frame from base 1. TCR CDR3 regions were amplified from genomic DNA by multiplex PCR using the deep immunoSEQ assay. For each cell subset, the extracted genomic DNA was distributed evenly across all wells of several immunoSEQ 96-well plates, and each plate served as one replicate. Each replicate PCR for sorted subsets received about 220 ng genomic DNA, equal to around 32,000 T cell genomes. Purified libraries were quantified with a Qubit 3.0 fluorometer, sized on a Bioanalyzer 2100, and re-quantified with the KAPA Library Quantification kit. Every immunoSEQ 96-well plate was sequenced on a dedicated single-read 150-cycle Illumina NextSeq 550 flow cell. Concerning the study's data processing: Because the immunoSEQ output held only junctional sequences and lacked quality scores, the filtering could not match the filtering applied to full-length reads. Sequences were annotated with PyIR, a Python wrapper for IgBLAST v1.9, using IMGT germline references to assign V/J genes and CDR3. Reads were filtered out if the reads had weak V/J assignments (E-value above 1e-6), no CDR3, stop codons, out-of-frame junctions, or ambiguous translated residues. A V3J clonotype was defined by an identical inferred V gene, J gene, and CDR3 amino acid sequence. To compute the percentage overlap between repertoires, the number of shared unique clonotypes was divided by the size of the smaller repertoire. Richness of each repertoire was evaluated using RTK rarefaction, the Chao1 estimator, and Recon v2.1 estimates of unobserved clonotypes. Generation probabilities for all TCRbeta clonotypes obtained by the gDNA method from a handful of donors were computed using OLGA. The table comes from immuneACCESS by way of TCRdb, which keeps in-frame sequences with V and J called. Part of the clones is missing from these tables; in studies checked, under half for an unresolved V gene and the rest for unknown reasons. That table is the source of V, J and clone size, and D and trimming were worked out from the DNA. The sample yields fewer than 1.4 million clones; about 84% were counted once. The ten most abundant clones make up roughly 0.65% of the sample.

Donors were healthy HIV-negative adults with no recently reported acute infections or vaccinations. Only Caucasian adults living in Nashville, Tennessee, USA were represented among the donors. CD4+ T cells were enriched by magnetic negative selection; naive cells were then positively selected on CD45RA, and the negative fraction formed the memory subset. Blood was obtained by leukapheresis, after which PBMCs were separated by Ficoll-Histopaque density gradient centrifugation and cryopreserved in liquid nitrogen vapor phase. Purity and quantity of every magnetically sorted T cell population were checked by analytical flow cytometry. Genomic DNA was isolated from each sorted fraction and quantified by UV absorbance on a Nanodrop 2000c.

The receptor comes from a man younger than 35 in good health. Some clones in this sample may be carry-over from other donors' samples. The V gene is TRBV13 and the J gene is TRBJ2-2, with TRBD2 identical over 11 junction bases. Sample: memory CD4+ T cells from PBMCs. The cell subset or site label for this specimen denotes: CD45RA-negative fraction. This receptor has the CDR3 CASSLWPSGRFGGELFF. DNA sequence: TGTGCCAGCAGCTTATGGCCTAGCGGGAGGTTCGGCGGGGAGCTGTTTTTT.